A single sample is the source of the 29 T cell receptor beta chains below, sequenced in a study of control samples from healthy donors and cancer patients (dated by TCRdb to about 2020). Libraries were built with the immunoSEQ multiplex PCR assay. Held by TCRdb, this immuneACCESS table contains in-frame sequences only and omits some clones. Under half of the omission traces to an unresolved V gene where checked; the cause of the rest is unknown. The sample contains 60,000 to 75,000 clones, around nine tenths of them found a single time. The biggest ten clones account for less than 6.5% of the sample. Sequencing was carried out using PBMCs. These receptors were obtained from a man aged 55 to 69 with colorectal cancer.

CDR3 sequence (DNA): TGCGCCAGCAGCCTCCAGACAGGCCCCGAGCAGTACTTC. As protein: CASSLQTGPEQYF. This rearrangement joins TRBV5-1 to TRBJ2-7; D perhaps matches TRBD1 (6 bases). The CDR3 extends over 13 amino acids. Germline loops: CDR1 SGHRS, CDR2 YFSETQ. The V end was cut by 4 bases, the J end by 6 bases, with 14 bases between.

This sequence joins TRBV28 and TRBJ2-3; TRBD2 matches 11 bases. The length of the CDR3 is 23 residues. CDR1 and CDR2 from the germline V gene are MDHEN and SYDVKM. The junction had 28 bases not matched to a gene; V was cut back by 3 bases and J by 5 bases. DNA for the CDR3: TGTGCCAGCAGTTTCTCCCCCGGAATAGCGGGGGGGCCCTCTCCGCCCACCCAAGATACGCAGTATTTT. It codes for CASSFSPGIAGGPSPPTQDTQYF. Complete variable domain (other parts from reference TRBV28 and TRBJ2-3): DVKVTQSSRYLVKRTGEKVFLECVQDMDHENMFWYRQDPGLGLRLIYFSYDVKMKEKGDIPEGYSVSREKKERFSLILESASTNQTSMYLCASSFSPGIAGGPSPPTQDTQYFGPGTRLTVL.

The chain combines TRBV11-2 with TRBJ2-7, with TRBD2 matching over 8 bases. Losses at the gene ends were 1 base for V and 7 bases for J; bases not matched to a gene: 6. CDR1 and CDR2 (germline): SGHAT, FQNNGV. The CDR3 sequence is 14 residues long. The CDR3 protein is CASSLGSGGAEQYF. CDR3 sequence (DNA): TGTGCCAGCAGCTTAGGGAGCGGGGGCGCGGAGCAGTACTTC.

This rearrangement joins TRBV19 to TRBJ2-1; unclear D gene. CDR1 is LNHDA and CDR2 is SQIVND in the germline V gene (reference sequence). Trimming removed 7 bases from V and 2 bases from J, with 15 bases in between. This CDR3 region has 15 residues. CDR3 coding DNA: TGTGCCAGTACCATATCTAGGGCAGCCTACAATGAGCAGTTCTTC. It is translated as CASTISRAAYNEQFF.

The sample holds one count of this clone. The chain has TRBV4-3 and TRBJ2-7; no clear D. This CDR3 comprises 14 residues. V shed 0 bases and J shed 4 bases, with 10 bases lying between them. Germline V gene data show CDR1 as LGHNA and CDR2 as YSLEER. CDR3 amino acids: CASSQDNKLYEQYF. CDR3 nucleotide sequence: TGCGCCAGCAGCCAAGATAACAAGTTGTACGAGCAGTACTTC.

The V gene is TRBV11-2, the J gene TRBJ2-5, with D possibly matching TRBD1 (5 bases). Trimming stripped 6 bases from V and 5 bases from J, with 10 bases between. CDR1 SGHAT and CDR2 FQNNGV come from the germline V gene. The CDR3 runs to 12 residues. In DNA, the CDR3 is TGTGCCAGCAGTTTGGGGCAGGAGACCCAGTACTTC. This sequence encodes CASSLGQETQYF.

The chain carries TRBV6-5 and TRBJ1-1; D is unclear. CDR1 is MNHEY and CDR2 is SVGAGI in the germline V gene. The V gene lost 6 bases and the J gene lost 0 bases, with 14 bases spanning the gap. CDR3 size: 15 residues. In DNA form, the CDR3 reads TGTGCCAGCAGCCGACAACACACGATGAACACTGAAGCTTTCTTT. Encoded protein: CASSRQHTMNTEAFF.

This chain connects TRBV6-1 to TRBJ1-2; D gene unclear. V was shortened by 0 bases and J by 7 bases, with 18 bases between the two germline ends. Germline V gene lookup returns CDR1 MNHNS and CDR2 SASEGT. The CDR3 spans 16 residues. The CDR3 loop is CASSEAGGRGFSGYTF. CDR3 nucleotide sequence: TGTGCCAGCAGTGAAGCCGGCGGTCGGGGATTTAGTGGCTACACCTTC.

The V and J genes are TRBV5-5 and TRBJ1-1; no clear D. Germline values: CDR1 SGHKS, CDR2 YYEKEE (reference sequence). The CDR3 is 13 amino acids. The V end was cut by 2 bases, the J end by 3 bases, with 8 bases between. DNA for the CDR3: TGTGCCAGCAGCTTCTGGGGAGACACTGAAGCTTTCTTT. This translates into CASSFWGDTEAFF.

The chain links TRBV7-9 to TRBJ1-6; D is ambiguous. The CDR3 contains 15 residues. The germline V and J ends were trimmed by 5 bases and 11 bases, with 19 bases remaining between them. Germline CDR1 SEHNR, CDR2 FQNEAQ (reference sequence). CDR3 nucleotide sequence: TGTGCCAGCAGCCTACCGGGTCTCGACATGGCACCCCTCCACTTT. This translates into CASSLPGLDMAPLHF.

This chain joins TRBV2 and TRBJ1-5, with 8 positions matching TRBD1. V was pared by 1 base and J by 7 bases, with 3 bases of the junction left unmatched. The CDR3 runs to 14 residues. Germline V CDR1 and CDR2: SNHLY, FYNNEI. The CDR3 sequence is CASSEGTGRQPQHF. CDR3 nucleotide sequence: TGTGCCAGCAGTGAAGGGACAGGGAGGCAGCCCCAGCATTTT. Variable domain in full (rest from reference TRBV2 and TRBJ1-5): EPEVTQTPSHQVTQMGQEVILRCVPISNHLYFYWYRQILGQKVEFLVSFYNNEISEKSEIFDDQFSVERPDGSNFTLKIRSTKLEDSAMYFCASSEGTGRQPQHFGDGTRLSIL.

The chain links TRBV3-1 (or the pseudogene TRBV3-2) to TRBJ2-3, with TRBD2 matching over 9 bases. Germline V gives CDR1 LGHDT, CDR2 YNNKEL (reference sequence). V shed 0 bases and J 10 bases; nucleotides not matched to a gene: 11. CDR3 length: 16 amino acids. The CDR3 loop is CASSQEWRGGRDPQYF. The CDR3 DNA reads TGTGCCAGCAGCCAAGAATGGCGGGGGGGCCGGGATCCGCAGTATTTT.

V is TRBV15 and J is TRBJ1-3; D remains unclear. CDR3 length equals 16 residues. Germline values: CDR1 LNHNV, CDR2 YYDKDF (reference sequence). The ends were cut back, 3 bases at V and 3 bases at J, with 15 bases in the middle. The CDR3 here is CATSRVMAGFGNTIYF. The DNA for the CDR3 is TGTGCCACCAGCAGGGTCATGGCGGGTTTTGGAAACACCATATATTTT.

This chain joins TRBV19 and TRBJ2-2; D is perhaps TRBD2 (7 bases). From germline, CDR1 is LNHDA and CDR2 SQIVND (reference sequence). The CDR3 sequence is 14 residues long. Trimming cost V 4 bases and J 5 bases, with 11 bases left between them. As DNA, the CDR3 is TGTGCCAGTAGTACAAGGGGGGGAACCGGGGAGCTGTTTTTT. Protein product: CASSTRGGTGELFF. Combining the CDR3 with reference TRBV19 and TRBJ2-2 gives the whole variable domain DGGITQSPKYLFRKEGQNVTLSCEQNLNHDAMYWYRQDPGQGLRLIYYSQIVNDFQKGDIAEGYSVSREKKESFPLTVTSAQKNPTAFYLCASSTRGGTGELFFGEGSRLTVL.

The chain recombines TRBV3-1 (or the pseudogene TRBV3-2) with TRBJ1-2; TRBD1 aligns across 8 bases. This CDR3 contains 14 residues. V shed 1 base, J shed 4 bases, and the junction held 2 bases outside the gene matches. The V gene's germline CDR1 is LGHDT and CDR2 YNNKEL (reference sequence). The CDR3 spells CASSQGTGPYGYTF. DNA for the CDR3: TGTGCCAGCAGCCAAGGGACAGGGCCCTATGGCTACACCTTC.

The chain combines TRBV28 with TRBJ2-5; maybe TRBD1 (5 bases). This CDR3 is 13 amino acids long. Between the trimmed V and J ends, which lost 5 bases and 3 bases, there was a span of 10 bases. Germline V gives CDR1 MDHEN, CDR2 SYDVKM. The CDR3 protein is CASSTGREETQYF. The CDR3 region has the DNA TGTGCCAGCAGTACCGGCAGGGAAGAGACCCAGTACTTC.

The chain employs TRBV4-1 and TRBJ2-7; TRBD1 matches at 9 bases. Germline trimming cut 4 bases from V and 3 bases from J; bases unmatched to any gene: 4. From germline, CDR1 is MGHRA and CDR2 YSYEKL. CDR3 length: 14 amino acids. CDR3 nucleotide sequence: TGCGCCAGCAGCCTCCGGGACAGGGACTACGAGCAGTACTTC. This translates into CASSLRDRDYEQYF.

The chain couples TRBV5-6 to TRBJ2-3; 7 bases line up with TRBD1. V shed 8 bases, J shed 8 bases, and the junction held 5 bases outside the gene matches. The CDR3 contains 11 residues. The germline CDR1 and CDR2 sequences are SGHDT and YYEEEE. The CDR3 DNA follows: TGTGCCAGTTCTAGACAGGGTACGCAGTATTTT. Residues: CASSRQGTQYF.

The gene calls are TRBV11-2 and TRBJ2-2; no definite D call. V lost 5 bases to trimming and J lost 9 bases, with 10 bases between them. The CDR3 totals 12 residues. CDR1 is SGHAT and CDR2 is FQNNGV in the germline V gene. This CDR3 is CASSVGSRELFF. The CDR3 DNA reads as TGTGCCAGCAGCGTCGGTTCCCGGGAGCTGTTTTTT.

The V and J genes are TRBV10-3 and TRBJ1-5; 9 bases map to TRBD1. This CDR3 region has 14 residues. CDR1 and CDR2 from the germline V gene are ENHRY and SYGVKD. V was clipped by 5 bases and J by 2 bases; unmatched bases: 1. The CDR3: CAISTGGGNQPQHF. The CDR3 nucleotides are TGTGCCATCAGTACAGGGGGCGGCAATCAGCCCCAGCATTTT.

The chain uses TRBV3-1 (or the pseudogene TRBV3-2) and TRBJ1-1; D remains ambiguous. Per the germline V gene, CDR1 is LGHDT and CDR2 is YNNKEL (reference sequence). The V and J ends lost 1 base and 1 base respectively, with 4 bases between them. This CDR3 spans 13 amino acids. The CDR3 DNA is TGTGCCAGCAGCCAAGCCGGGAACACTGAAGCTTTCTTT. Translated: CASSQAGNTEAFF.

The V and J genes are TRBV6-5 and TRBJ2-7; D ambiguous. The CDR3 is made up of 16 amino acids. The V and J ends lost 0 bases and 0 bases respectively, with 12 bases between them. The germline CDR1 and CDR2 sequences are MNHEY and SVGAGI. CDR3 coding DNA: TGTGCCAGCAGTTACTCAGGGCAGAGTAGCTCCTACGAGCAGTACTTC. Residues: CASSYSGQSSSYEQYF.

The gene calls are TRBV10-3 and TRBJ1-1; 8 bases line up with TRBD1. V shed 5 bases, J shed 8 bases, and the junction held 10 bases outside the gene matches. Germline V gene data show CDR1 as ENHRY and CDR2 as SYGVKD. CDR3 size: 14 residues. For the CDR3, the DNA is TGTGCCATCAGTATGGGACAGGCCCTCCACGAAGCTTTCTTT. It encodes CAISMGQALHEAFF.

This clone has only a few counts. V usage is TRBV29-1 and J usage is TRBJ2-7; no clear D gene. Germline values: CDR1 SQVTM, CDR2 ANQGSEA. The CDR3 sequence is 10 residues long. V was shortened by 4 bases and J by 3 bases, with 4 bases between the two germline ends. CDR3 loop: CSVGDYEQYF. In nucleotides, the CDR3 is TGCAGCGTTGGGGACTACGAGCAGTACTTC.

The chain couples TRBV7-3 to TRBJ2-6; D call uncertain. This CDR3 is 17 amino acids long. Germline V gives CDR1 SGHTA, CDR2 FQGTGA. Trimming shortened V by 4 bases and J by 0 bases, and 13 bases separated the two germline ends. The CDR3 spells CASSSPGHISGANVLTF. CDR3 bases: TGTGCCAGCAGCTCCCCAGGTCACATCTCTGGGGCCAACGTCCTGACTTTC.

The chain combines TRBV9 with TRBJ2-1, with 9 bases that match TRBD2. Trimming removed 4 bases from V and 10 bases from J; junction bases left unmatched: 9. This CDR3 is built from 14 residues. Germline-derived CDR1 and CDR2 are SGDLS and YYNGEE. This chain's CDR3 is CASSTAGGPREQFF. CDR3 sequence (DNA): TGTGCCAGCAGCACCGCGGGGGGGCCGCGGGAGCAGTTCTTC.

For the CDR3, the DNA is TGCGCCAGCAGCTTGGGGACAGGCGCCCTCGGGGAGACCCAGTACTTC. Translation: CASSLGTGALGETQYF. The gene calls are TRBV5-1 and TRBJ2-5; 7 nucleotides agree with TRBD1. The ends lost 0 bases at V and 5 bases at J; junction bases unmatched: 10. CDR3 length equals 16 residues. The germline V gene encodes CDR1 SGHRS and CDR2 YFSETQ.

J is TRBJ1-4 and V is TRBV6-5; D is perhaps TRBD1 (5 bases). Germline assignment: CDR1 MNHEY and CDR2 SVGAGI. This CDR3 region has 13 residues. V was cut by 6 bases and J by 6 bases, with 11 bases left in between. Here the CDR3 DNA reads TGTGCCAGCAGCGAGACAGTGTATGAAAAACTGTTTTTT. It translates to CASSETVYEKLFF.

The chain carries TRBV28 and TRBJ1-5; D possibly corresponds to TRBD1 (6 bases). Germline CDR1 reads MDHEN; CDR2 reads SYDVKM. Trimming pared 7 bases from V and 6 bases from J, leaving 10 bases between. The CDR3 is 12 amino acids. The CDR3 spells CASKEGGQPQHF. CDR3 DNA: TGTGCCAGCAAGGAGGGGGGTCAGCCCCAGCATTTT.